These 32 T cell receptor beta chains came from one sample sequenced in a study of blood T cell repertoires in COVID-19. Clones were sequenced by immunoSEQ multiplex PCR, and TCRdb holds only the in-frame ones, with some missing. Found here are fewer than 300,000 clones, approximately 83% of them singletons; the top ten hold around 4.5%. Sequenced: PBMCs or T cells enriched from blood (not recorded which). The receptor source for this set is a woman in her thirties who had recovered from COVID-19.

This sequence joins TRBV2 and TRBJ1-6; TRBD1 is a possible D gene (5 bases). The CDR3 contains 14 residues. Trimming pared 6 bases from V and 0 bases from J, leaving 6 bases between. Per the germline V gene, CDR1 is SNHLY and CDR2 is FYNNEI. The DNA for the CDR3 is TGTGCCAGCAGAACAGGCTCCTATAATTCACCCCTCCACTTT. Its translation is CASRTGSYNSPLHF. Full variable domain (remainder filled in from reference TRBV2 and TRBJ1-6): EPEVTQTPSHQVTQMGQEVILRCVPISNHLYFYWYRQILGQKVEFLVSFYNNEISEKSEIFDDQFSVERPDGSNFTLKIRSTKLEDSAMYFCASRTGSYNSPLHFGNGTRLTVT.

The chain recombines TRBV11-3 with TRBJ1-1, with 7 bases lining up with TRBD1. The germline V gene has CDR1 SGHNT and CDR2 YENEEA. After removal of 4 bases from V and 0 bases from J, the junction contained 2 bases not matched to a gene. This CDR3 is 14 amino acids long. Written as DNA, the CDR3 is TGTGCCAGCAGCTCGGACAGGATGAACACTGAAGCTTTCTTT. Encoded protein: CASSSDRMNTEAFF.

The chain has TRBV4-1 and TRBJ2-1; 11 nucleotides align to TRBD2. Per germline, CDR1 MGHRA and CDR2 YSYEKL. The V gene end was trimmed by 2 bases and the J gene end by 4 bases; junction bases not matched to a gene: 1. There are 15 residues in the CDR3. The CDR3 loop reads CASSQLAGGYNEQFF. The CDR3, as DNA: TGCGCCAGCAGCCAACTAGCGGGGGGATACAATGAGCAGTTCTTC.

The chain is built from TRBV4-1 and TRBJ1-4, with 11 bases lining up with TRBD1. The junction had 2 bases not matched to a gene; V was cut back by 3 bases and J by 8 bases. The V gene's germline CDR1 is MGHRA and CDR2 YSYEKL. There are 14 residues in the CDR3. CDR3 amino acids: CASSHGTGGEKLFF. The CDR3 DNA reads TGCGCCAGCAGCCACGGGACAGGGGGGGAAAAACTGTTTTTT.

J is TRBJ2-2 and V is TRBV11-3, with 9 bases identical to TRBD2. Germline CDR1 reads SGHNT; CDR2 reads YENEEA. V dropped 4 bases and J dropped 4; count of bases not matched to a gene: 7. The CDR3 runs to 16 residues. CDR3 protein: CASSSELAGSTGELFF. As DNA, the CDR3 is TGTGCCAGCAGCTCCGAGCTAGCGGGGAGCACCGGGGAGCTGTTTTTT.

The chain carries TRBV5-1 and TRBJ2-5; 7 nucleotides line up with TRBD2. CDR3 length equals 14 residues. V was clipped by 0 bases and J by 2 bases; unmatched bases: 1. In germline, CDR1 is SGHRS, CDR2 YFSETQ. The CDR3 coding sequence is TGCGCCAGCAGCTTGGGGACTAGTCAAGAGACCCAGTACTTC. This gives the protein CASSLGTSQETQYF.

The chain recombines TRBV3-1 (or the pseudogene TRBV3-2) with TRBJ2-1; no definite D call. CDR3 length equals 14 residues. Trimming stripped 3 bases from V and 8 bases from J, with 14 bases between. The germline V gene has CDR1 LGHDT and CDR2 YNNKEL (reference sequence). The CDR3 protein is CASSQDTTWDEQFF. The CDR3 DNA follows: TGTGCCAGCAGCCAGGATACTACTTGGGATGAGCAGTTCTTC.

The genes are TRBV6-5 and TRBJ1-2, with 11 bases lining up with TRBD1. CDR1 and CDR2 from the germline V gene are MNHEY and SVGAGI. J was trimmed by 8 bases and V by 0 bases; bases with no gene match: 8. The CDR3 is 16 residues long. The CDR3, as DNA: TGTGCCAGCAGTTACTCGTCCCGGACAGGGGGCGGCGGCTACACCTTC. Encoded protein: CASSYSSRTGGGGYTF.

V and J are TRBV19 and TRBJ1-1; 9 bases are shared with TRBD1. CDR1 LNHDA and CDR2 SQIVND come from the germline V gene (reference sequence). The J segment lost 1 base and the V segment lost 9 bases, leaving 12 bases of the junction unmatched. The CDR3 is 16 amino acids. For the CDR3, the DNA is TGTGCCAGCACCAGACGGACAGGGGCAGGGAACACTGAAGCTTTCTTT. Amino acid sequence: CASTRRTGAGNTEAFF.

The CDR3 spells CASSSTGEGSYNEQFF. The CDR3 bases are TGTGCCAGCAGCTCGACAGGGGAGGGCTCCTACAATGAGCAGTTCTTC. The V call is TRBV5-6, the J call TRBJ2-1, with D tentatively TRBD1 (8 bases). The length of the CDR3 is 16 residues. V shed 3 bases and J shed 0 bases, with 13 bases lying between them. Germline V gene sequence: CDR1 SGHDT, CDR2 YYEEEE.

This clone appeared a single time. V usage is TRBV28 and J usage is TRBJ1-5, with 9 bases that match TRBD1. The length of the CDR3 is 14 residues. The V gene's germline CDR1 is MDHEN and CDR2 SYDVKM. J gave up 8 bases and V 3 bases, and 5 bases lay outside the gene matches. CDR3 in amino acids: CASSLGDRVKPQHF. The DNA of the CDR3 is TGTGCCAGCAGTTTGGGGGACAGGGTTAAGCCCCAGCATTTT. Complete variable domain (other parts from reference TRBV28 and TRBJ1-5): DVKVTQSSRYLVKRTGEKVFLECVQDMDHENMFWYRQDPGLGLRLIYFSYDVKMKEKGDIPEGYSVSREKKERFSLILESASTNQTSMYLCASSLGDRVKPQHFGDGTRLSIL.

The chain uses TRBV28 and TRBJ1-1; weak D call: TRBD1 (5 bases). Trimming cost V 7 bases and J 6 bases, with 24 bases left between them. Germline CDR1 MDHEN, CDR2 SYDVKM. The length of the CDR3 is 16 residues. For the CDR3, the DNA is TGTGCCAGCACCGAAGGGGCAGCCGGGGGGTACGCTGAAGCTTTCTTT. It codes for CASTEGAAGGYAEAFF.

The rearrangement uses TRBV28 and TRBJ2-7; 7 nucleotides line up with TRBD1. The CDR3 spans 17 residues. The V and J ends lost 1 base and 2 bases, in that order; junction bases with no gene match: 11. Germline CDR1 and CDR2: MDHEN and SYDVKM. CDR3 amino acids: CASSLYPRTGYTYEQYF. The CDR3 nucleotides read TGTGCCAGCAGTTTATACCCCCGGACAGGATATACCTACGAGCAGTACTTC.

The CDR3: CASSKEEAENIQYF. CDR3 bases: TGTGCCAGCAGCAAAGAGGAAGCGGAAAACATTCAGTACTTC. This chain connects TRBV21-1 to TRBJ2-4; the table's D call, TRBD2, was not checked against the DNA. TRBV21-1 is a pseudogene. This CDR3 has 14 amino acids.

The CDR3 protein is CAWSAAQGIRTEAFF. CDR3 sequence (DNA): TGTGCCTGGAGTGCTGCACAGGGGATTCGGACTGAAGCTTTCTTT. This sequence joins TRBV30 and TRBJ1-1, with 7 bases that match TRBD1. Germline-derived CDR1 and CDR2 are GTSNPN and SVGIG (reference sequence). The V gene end was trimmed by 1 base and the J gene end by 5 bases; junction bases not matched to a gene: 10. The CDR3 has 15 amino acids.

V and J are TRBV29-1 and TRBJ1-1; 9 bases map to TRBD1. CDR3 length: 14 amino acids. Germline loops: CDR1 SQVTM, CDR2 ANQGSEA. The trim removed 7 bases at V and 5 bases at J, leaving 11 bases unmatched. CDR3 sequence: CSAGTGNPGTEAFF. In DNA, the CDR3 is TGCAGCGCCGGGACAGGGAACCCGGGGACTGAAGCTTTCTTT.

This chain connects TRBV11-2 to TRBJ2-7, with 8 bases lining up with TRBD1. Germline CDR1 is SGHAT and CDR2 is FQNNGV. V dropped 5 bases and J dropped 5; count of bases not matched to a gene: 11. The CDR3 is made up of 15 amino acids. CDR3 amino acids: CASSQGLGQADEQYF. CDR3 sequence (DNA): TGTGCCAGCAGCCAAGGCCTGGGACAGGCCGACGAGCAGTACTTC.

V and J are TRBV24-1 and TRBJ1-1, with D uncertain. This CDR3 has 15 amino acids. Germline-derived CDR1 and CDR2 are KGHDR and SFDVKD. V was shortened by 7 bases and J by 2 bases, with 16 bases between the two germline ends. The CDR3 nucleotides are TGTGCCACCAGATCCCGTGGGGAGGGAAACACTGAAGCTTTCTTT. Protein: CATRSRGEGNTEAFF.

The chain has TRBV19 and TRBJ2-6; 11 bases fit TRBD1. This CDR3 region has 17 residues. Germline CDR1 LNHDA, CDR2 SQIVND (reference sequence). Losses at the gene ends were 5 bases for V and 0 bases for J; bases not matched to a gene: 3. The CDR3 loop reads CASSGDRGASGANVLTF. As DNA, the CDR3 is TGTGCCAGTAGTGGGGACAGGGGGGCCTCTGGGGCCAACGTCCTGACTTTC.

The rearrangement uses TRBV6-6 and TRBJ1-3; possible D gene TRBD1, 5 bases. V dropped 7 bases and J dropped 0 bases, with 10 bases sitting between them. The CDR3 has 14 residues. Per germline, CDR1 MNHNY and CDR2 SVGAGI (reference sequence). This CDR3 reads CASIRQSSGNTIYF. The DNA for the CDR3 is TGTGCCAGCATCAGACAGAGCTCTGGAAACACCATATATTTT.

V usage is TRBV7-9 and J usage is TRBJ2-6; D possibly corresponds to TRBD1 (5 bases). Germline V gives CDR1 SEHNR, CDR2 FQNEAQ (reference sequence). Trimming shortened V by 2 bases and J by 0 bases, and 11 bases separated the two germline ends. The CDR3 length is 17 residues. The CDR3: CASSLRGRSSGANVLTF. CDR3 DNA sequence: TGTGCCAGCAGCTTAAGGGGTCGAAGCTCTGGGGCCAACGTCCTGACTTTC.

The chain combines TRBV7-9 with TRBJ1-1; D remains unclear. Germline values: CDR1 SEHNR, CDR2 FQNEAQ (reference sequence). CDR3 length: 11 amino acids. Trimming took 1 base from V and 7 from J, leaving 4 bases between them. CDR3 sequence reads: CASSLGDEAFF. In DNA form, the CDR3 reads TGTGCCAGCAGCTTAGGAGATGAAGCTTTCTTT.

The J gene is TRBJ2-2, the V gene TRBV30; D remains ambiguous. V lost 2 bases and J 1 base, leaving 8 bases between the germline ends. Per the germline V gene, CDR1 is GTSNPN and CDR2 is SVGIG (reference sequence). This CDR3 is built from 14 residues. CDR3 bases: TGTGCCTGGAGTCACTTCGGGAACACCGGGGAGCTGTTTTTT. Translation gives CAWSHFGNTGELFF.

This sequence joins TRBV6-5 and TRBJ2-7; TRBD2 agrees at 7 bases. Per the germline V gene, CDR1 is MNHEY and CDR2 is SVGAGI. J lost 2 bases, V lost 5 bases, and 9 bases had no gene match. The CDR3 consists of 15 residues. The CDR3 loop reads CASSQPRDYAYEQYF. The CDR3 nucleotides are TGTGCCAGCAGTCAGCCCCGGGACTACGCCTACGAGCAGTACTTC.

The chain has TRBV11-2 and TRBJ1-4; D is possibly TRBD1 (6 bases). CDR1 is SGHAT, CDR2 FQNNGV, per germline. This CDR3 has 16 residues. V lost 5 bases, J lost 6 bases, and 19 bases lay in between. The CDR3 sequence: CASSLVLTGDYEKLFF. The CDR3, as DNA: TGTGCCAGCAGCCTCGTCCTGACAGGCGACTATGAAAAACTGTTTTTT. Supplemented by reference TRBV11-2 and TRBJ1-4, the full variable domain reads EAGVAQSPRYKIIEKRQSVAFWCNPISGHATLYWYQQILGQGPKLLIQFQNNGVVDDSQLPKDRFSAERLKGVDSTLKIQPAKLEDSAVYLCASSLVLTGDYEKLFFGSGTQLSVL.

The gene calls are TRBV7-3 and TRBJ2-7, with TRBD2 matching 10 bases. The J segment lost 2 bases and the V segment lost 3 bases, leaving 4 bases of the junction unmatched. The CDR3 covers 15 residues. Germline CDR1 and CDR2: SGHTA and FQGTGA. The CDR3 DNA is TGTGCCAGCAGCTTCCGGACTAGCGGAACCTACGAGCAGTACTTC. Its protein product is CASSFRTSGTYEQYF.

V is TRBV12-3 or TRBV12-4 and J is TRBJ1-2; 9 nucleotides line up with TRBD1. The CDR3 extends over 13 amino acids. The V segment lost 7 bases and the J segment 3 bases; nucleotides outside the gene matches: 3. The CDR3 sequence is CASTRDRDYGYTF. The DNA of the CDR3 is TGTGCCAGCACCCGGGACAGGGACTATGGCTACACCTTC.

The chain combines TRBV6-6 with TRBJ1-2, with D unresolved. The CDR3 is made up of 15 amino acids. V was shortened by 4 bases and J by 5 bases, with 17 bases between the two germline ends. Germline CDR1 and CDR2: MNHNY and SVGAGI (reference sequence). The DNA for the CDR3 is TGTGCCAGCAGTTCTCCTACCTTACTCTCGTATGGCTACACCTTC. This gives the protein CASSSPTLLSYGYTF.

The J gene is TRBJ1-5, the V gene TRBV10-3; D is possibly TRBD1 (5 bases). The CDR3 extends over 14 amino acids. Germline V lookup: CDR1 ENHRY, CDR2 SYGVKD. V was clipped by 8 bases and J by 0 bases, with 11 bases between them. The CDR3: CAIAEGYSNQPQHF. In nucleotides, the CDR3 is TGTGCCATCGCGGAGGGGTATAGCAATCAGCCCCAGCATTTT.

This chain uses TRBV28 with TRBJ1-4; TRBD1 agrees at 11 bases. Trimming at V came to 1 base and at J to 8 bases, leaving 3 bases not matched to a gene. This CDR3 is 15 amino acids long. CDR1 is MDHEN and CDR2 is SYDVKM in the germline V gene. The CDR3 protein is CASSLLDRGREKLFF. CDR3 sequence (DNA): TGTGCCAGCAGTTTATTGGACAGGGGGCGAGAAAAACTGTTTTTT.

As for this clone: A read error may account for a junction end that differs from germline. The chain is built from TRBV6-1 and TRBJ1-1; D gene ambiguous. Germline CDR1 reads MNHNS; CDR2 reads SASEGT. The CDR3 spans 15 residues. The CDR3 reads CASSKAQATNTEAFF. DNA for the CDR3: TGTGCCAGCAGTAAAGCGCAGGCTACGAACACTGAAGCTTTCTTT.

The V gene is TRBV11-2, the J gene TRBJ1-4, with D perhaps matching TRBD1 (5 bases). Germline V gives CDR1 SGHAT, CDR2 FQNNGV. V lost 5 bases to trimming and J lost 14 bases, with 15 bases between them. This CDR3 contains 12 residues. The CDR3 DNA reads as TGTGCCAGCAGCCAAGGCGGCCGGGGGCTGTTTTTT. Its translation is CASSQGGRGLFF.